The clone carrying this T cell receptor beta chain was detected a few times. The data were taken from a study of blood T cell repertoires in COVID-19. The overall study: Material from acute and convalescent COVID-19 was sourced from the United States, Italy and Spain. The cDNA or gDNA used as material had been derived from T cells, B-cell-depleted T cells, or PBMCs.

The data were produced by immunoSEQ multiplex PCR, yet TCRdb's version contains in-frame clones alone and is incomplete. The sample has 99,000 or so clones; under 80% are singletons. Germline V gene sequence: CDR1 SGHTA, CDR2 FQGNSA. Trimming left V 1 base short and J 3 bases short, with 6 bases between. The CDR3 loop spans 13 amino acids. The specimen was peripheral blood. The sequence came from a woman aged 65 to 85 with acute or convalescent COVID-19. The J gene is TRBJ1-1, the V gene TRBV7-2, with D unresolved. DNA for the CDR3: TGTGCCAGCAGCTTAGGCCCGGACACTGAAGCTTTCTTT. Its protein is CASSLGPDTEAFF.